The 28 T cell receptor beta chains below come from one sample, sequenced in a study of cytomegalovirus exposure and HLA in healthy donors. Both 60 Vbeta primers and 13 Jbeta primers went into the PCR. Clones were read by immunoSEQ multiplex PCR, and TCRdb kept only the in-frame ones, dropping some. The table has approximately 150,000 clones, around 80% seen once. Sequencing used PBMCs. The receptors stem from a man younger than 45 in good health and CMV-seropositive.

This rearrangement joins TRBV4-2 to TRBJ2-6; TRBD2 is a possible D gene (5 bases). Trimming took 4 bases from V and 1 from J, leaving 14 bases between them. Per the germline V gene, CDR1 is LGHNA and CDR2 is YNFKEQ. This CDR3 comprises 17 residues. CDR3 loop: CASSPRNGVSGANVLTF. Here the CDR3 DNA reads TGTGCCAGCAGCCCTCGGAACGGGGTATCTGGGGCCAACGTCCTGACTTTC.

The chain recombines TRBV18 with TRBJ2-5; maybe TRBD1 (7 bases). Germline CDR1 is KGHSH and CDR2 is LQKENI. The CDR3 sequence is 14 residues long. With 0 bases removed from V and 5 bases from J, the gap between germline ends came to 10 bases. CDR3 coding DNA: TGTGCCAGCTCACCACCTCAGGGGGGCGAGACCCAGTACTTC. Translation gives CASSPPQGGETQYF.

The gene calls are TRBV19 and TRBJ1-1, with D possibly TRBD1 on 6 matching bases. Trimming shortened V by 6 bases and J by 11 bases, and 13 bases separated the two germline ends. This CDR3 spans 11 amino acids. CDR1 LNHDA and CDR2 SQIVND come from the germline V gene (reference sequence). CDR3 bases: TGTGCCAGTAGGGGGGGGCTCGTCGCTTTCTTT. Translation: CASRGGLVAFF.

CDR3: CASSFTRLETQYF. CDR3 nucleotide sequence: TGTGCCAGCAGTTTTACTAGACTAGAGACCCAGTACTTC. The rearrangement joins TRBV7-9 to TRBJ2-5; perhaps TRBD2 as D (5 bases). V was pared by 6 bases and J by 4 bases, with 12 bases between. From germline, CDR1 is SEHNR and CDR2 FQNEAQ (reference sequence). This CDR3 region has 13 residues. The full variable domain, its missing parts supplied by reference TRBV7-9 and TRBJ2-5, is DTGVSQNPRHKITKRGQNVTFRCDPISEHNRLYWYRQTLGQGPEFLTYFQNEAQLEKSRLLSDRFSAERPKGSFSTLEIQRTEQGDSAMYLCASSFTRLETQYFGPGTRLLVL.

This clone has only a few counts. This chain links TRBV21-1 with TRBJ2-3; the table's D call of TRBD2 was not tested on the DNA. TRBV21-1 is listed as a pseudogene. This CDR3 has 16 residues. The CDR3 loop is CASSKGPSGRADTQYF. In DNA form, the CDR3 reads TGTGCCAGCAGCAAAGGTCCTAGCGGGAGGGCAGATACGCAGTATTTT.

CDR3 amino acids: CASSKNVGTGGEAFF. The CDR3, as DNA: TGTGCCAGCAGCAAAAACGTCGGGACAGGGGGTGAAGCTTTCTTT. This chain uses TRBV9 with TRBJ1-1, with 11 bases matching TRBD1. CDR3 size: 15 residues. Germline CDR1 reads SGDLS; CDR2 reads YYNGEE. V shed 4 bases, J shed 7 bases, and the junction held 9 bases outside the gene matches.

The chain couples TRBV12-5 to TRBJ1-2, with a tentative D call TRBD1 (5 bases). From germline, CDR1 is LGHNT and CDR2 FRNRAP. This CDR3 is 15 amino acids long. Deletions cut 5 bases from V and 6 bases from J, with 19 bases between. Written as DNA, the CDR3 is TGTGCTAGTGGTGCAGATGTCCCGCGGGGCCATGGCTACACCTTC. Translation: CASGADVPRGHGYTF. The full variable domain, completed using reference TRBV12-5 and TRBJ1-2, is DARVTQTPRHKVTEMGQEVTMRCQPILGHNTVFWYRQTMMQGLELLAYFRNRAPLDDSGMPKDRFSAEMPDATLATLKIQPSEPRDSAVYFCASGADVPRGHGYTFGSGTRLTVV.

The V gene is TRBV6-1, the J gene TRBJ2-1, with D possibly TRBD2 on 6 matching bases. This CDR3 contains 11 residues. V was trimmed by 6 bases and J by 6 bases, leaving 6 bases between them. Germline V gene lookup returns CDR1 MNHNS and CDR2 SASEGT. The CDR3 spells CASRLANEQFF. Here the CDR3 DNA reads TGTGCCAGCAGACTAGCCAATGAGCAGTTCTTC.

In this sample, this clone turned up a few times. This chain joins TRBV7-9 and TRBJ2-7; D perhaps matches TRBD2 (5 bases). V was cut by 6 bases and J by 2 bases, with 17 bases left in between. Germline V gene data show CDR1 as SEHNR and CDR2 as FQNEAQ (reference sequence). The CDR3 has 15 residues. The CDR3 region is CASREGVWGAYEQYF. CDR3 bases: TGTGCCAGCAGAGAAGGCGTTTGGGGAGCCTACGAGCAGTACTTC.

The chain couples TRBV19 to TRBJ2-3, with D possibly matching TRBD1 (6 bases). Germline V gives CDR1 LNHDA, CDR2 SQIVND (reference sequence). The V gene lost 3 bases and the J gene lost 6 bases, with 10 bases spanning the gap. The CDR3 consists of 13 residues. Here the CDR3 reads CASSMRGKDTQYF. The CDR3, as DNA: TGTGCCAGTAGTATGAGGGGGAAGGATACGCAGTATTTT. The whole variable domain, filled in from reference TRBV19 and TRBJ2-3, reads DGGITQSPKYLFRKEGQNVTLSCEQNLNHDAMYWYRQDPGQGLRLIYYSQIVNDFQKGDIAEGYSVSREKKESFPLTVTSAQKNPTAFYLCASSMRGKDTQYFGPGTRLTVL.

The chain joins TRBV2 to TRBJ2-2; possibly TRBD2 for D (5 bases). CDR3 size: 15 residues. The V end lost 8 bases, the J end lost 4 bases, and 17 bases lay between the germline ends. The germline V gene encodes CDR1 SNHLY and CDR2 FYNNEI. CDR3 DNA: TGTGCCAGCCACGAGGGCGTGGGTGGCACCGGGGAGCTGTTTTTT. It yields the protein CASHEGVGGTGELFF.

The rearrangement links TRBV4-1 to TRBJ2-5; the D gene is possibly TRBD2 (5 bases). The closer fit of TRBJ2-7 to the DNA end suggests the J call may be wrong. The CDR3 is 18 amino acids. Germline V gives CDR1 MGHRA, CDR2 YSYEKL. CDR3 in DNA: TGCGCCAGCAGCCAATATGGACTTCTGCAACTCGGGGACTACGAGCAGTACTTC. It codes for CASSQYGLLQLGDYEQYF.

This clone was seen more than once but under ten times. The chain links TRBV10-3 to TRBJ1-2, with D possibly being TRBD1 (6 bases). With 2 bases removed from V and 4 bases from J, the gap between germline ends came to 8 bases. Germline CDR1 and CDR2: ENHRY and SYGVKD. The CDR3 spans 13 residues. In DNA, the CDR3 is TGTGCCATCAGTGAGGGACAGCCCTATGGCTACACCTTC. Protein sequence: CAISEGQPYGYTF.

The CDR3 protein is CASTPGLPSYEQYF. CDR3 bases: TGTGCCAGCACCCCGGGACTACCGTCCTACGAGCAGTACTTC. The chain couples TRBV7-9 to TRBJ2-7; 7 bases are shared with TRBD2. V lost 7 bases, J lost 1 base, and 7 bases stayed unmatched. This CDR3 is built from 14 residues. Germline-derived CDR1 and CDR2 are SEHNR and FQNEAQ (reference sequence).

In this sample, this clone turned up a few times. The V call is TRBV28, the J call TRBJ2-7; TRBD2 agrees at 8 bases. V lost 2 bases, J lost 3 bases, and 3 bases stayed unmatched. There are 14 residues in the CDR3. CDR1 is MDHEN and CDR2 is SYDVKM in the germline V gene. The DNA for the CDR3 is TGTGCCAGCAGTTTACTTGCGGGAGGCTACGAGCAGTACTTC. This sequence encodes CASSLLAGGYEQYF.

The gene calls are TRBV19 and TRBJ1-3, with TRBD1 as a possible D gene (5 bases). The V end lost 7 bases, the J end lost 0 bases, and 19 bases lay between the germline ends. CDR3 length: 17 residues. The germline CDR1 and CDR2 sequences are LNHDA and SQIVND (reference sequence). The CDR3, as DNA: TGTGCCAGTACTTACAGGAACGAAAAAACCTCTGGAAACACCATATATTTT. It encodes CASTYRNEKTSGNTIYF.

The V and J genes are TRBV4-3 and TRBJ1-1; a weak D match, TRBD1 (5 bases). This CDR3 has 15 residues. The V and J ends lost 0 bases and 0 bases respectively, with 8 bases between them. CDR1 LGHNA and CDR2 YSLEER come from the germline V gene. DNA of the CDR3: TGCGCCAGCAGCCAAGAGGCAGGGATGAACACTGAAGCTTTCTTT. Its protein is CASSQEAGMNTEAFF.

The V and J genes are TRBV7-9 and TRBJ1-1; D call uncertain. This CDR3 spans 13 amino acids. The V end lost 0 bases, the J end lost 6 bases, and 8 bases lay between the germline ends. Germline-derived CDR1 and CDR2 are SEHNR and FQNEAQ (reference sequence). The CDR3 here is CASSLAGGPEAFF. CDR3 nucleotide sequence: TGTGCCAGCAGCTTAGCGGGAGGTCCTGAAGCTTTCTTT.

The gene calls are TRBV5-4 and TRBJ2-3; 11 bases agree with TRBD2. Looked up from germline, CDR1 is SGHNT and CDR2 is YYREEE (reference sequence). The length of the CDR3 is 17 residues. J lost 2 bases, V lost 5 bases, and 10 bases had no gene match. The CDR3 protein is CASSPWGLAADTDTQYF. The CDR3 nucleotides read TGTGCCAGCAGTCCGTGGGGACTAGCGGCTGACACAGATACGCAGTATTTT.

The CDR3 sequence is CASSLNRGEGTEAFF. CDR3 coding DNA: TGTGCCAGCAGCTTAAACAGGGGGGAAGGAACTGAAGCTTTCTTT. This chain links TRBV7-6 with TRBJ1-1; 8 bases align to TRBD1. Per germline, CDR1 SGHVS and CDR2 FNYEAQ. This CDR3 has 15 residues. The trim removed 2 bases at V and 5 bases at J, leaving 7 bases unmatched.

V is TRBV7-2 and J is TRBJ2-1, with 10 bases fitting TRBD2. With V trimmed by 2 bases and J by 9 bases, 13 bases remained unmatched. The CDR3 has 17 amino acids. CDR1 is SGHTA and CDR2 is FQGNSA in the germline V gene. This CDR3 is CASSLLISGGARSEQFF. In DNA, the CDR3 is TGTGCCAGCAGCTTACTAATAAGCGGGGGGGCAAGGAGTGAGCAGTTCTTC.

The J gene is TRBJ2-7, the V gene TRBV6-6; tentatively, D is TRBD1 (7 bases). Trimming removed 2 bases at V and 2 bases at J, with 13 bases between. This CDR3 is built from 15 residues. Germline V gene lookup returns CDR1 MNHNY and CDR2 SVGAGI (reference sequence). The CDR3 DNA sequence: TGTGCCAGCAGTTACGGGCAGGGGGGAACCTACGAGCAGTACTTC. Translating it yields CASSYGQGGTYEQYF.

This chain connects TRBV9 to TRBJ2-7; 7 nucleotides align to TRBD1. V was clipped by 0 bases and J by 3 bases; unmatched bases: 3. The germline gives CDR1 SGDLS, CDR2 YYNGEE. This CDR3 is built from 14 residues. Written as DNA, the CDR3 is TGTGCCAGCAGCGTAGAACCAGGGGGCTACGAGCAGTACTTC. It codes for CASSVEPGGYEQYF.

This chain connects TRBV28 to TRBJ1-2, with D tentatively TRBD1 (5 bases). Between the trimmed V and J ends, which lost 1 base and 5 bases, there was a span of 8 bases. This CDR3 region has 13 residues. Germline-derived CDR1 and CDR2 are MDHEN and SYDVKM. CDR3 amino acids: CASSLSDRYGYTF. The CDR3 nucleotides are TGTGCCAGCAGTTTATCTGACAGATATGGCTACACCTTC.

This clone was seen a single time. The rearrangement joins TRBV4-3 to TRBJ1-6, with 7 bases aligning to TRBD1. Germline assignment: CDR1 LGHNA and CDR2 YSLEER. This CDR3 is 15 amino acids long. Unmatched junction bases numbered 8, after V lost 4 bases and J lost 8 bases. CDR3 in DNA: TGCGCCAGCAGCCGCCGGACAGGAGGAGATTCACCCCTCCACTTT. It yields the protein CASSRRTGGDSPLHF.

The V gene is TRBV5-1, the J gene TRBJ1-1; 7 bases line up with TRBD1. V was clipped by 0 bases and J by 1 base; unmatched bases: 9. This CDR3 comprises 17 residues. Germline V gene sequence: CDR1 SGHRS, CDR2 YFSETQ. The CDR3 here is CASSLVIAGTANTEAFF. CDR3 nucleotide sequence: TGCGCCAGCAGCTTGGTAATTGCTGGGACAGCGAACACTGAAGCTTTCTTT.

J is TRBJ2-5 and V is TRBV5-1; 10 bases line up with TRBD2. Germline assignment: CDR1 SGHRS and CDR2 YFSETQ. The CDR3 extends over 18 amino acids. V was clipped by 7 bases and J by 5 bases; unmatched bases: 20. CDR3 loop: CASGPTPIETSGWETQYF. CDR3 nucleotides: TGCGCCAGCGGCCCCACCCCGATAGAGACTAGCGGGTGGGAGACCCAGTACTTC.

The chain uses TRBV4-1 and TRBJ1-1; no clear D gene. The CDR3 is 15 residues long. The germline V gene encodes CDR1 MGHRA and CDR2 YSYEKL. The V end was cut by 5 bases, the J end by 1 base, with 14 bases between. The CDR3 region is CASSAYGVTNTEAFF. The DNA of the CDR3 is TGCGCCAGCAGCGCATACGGGGTGACGAACACTGAAGCTTTCTTT.